A single sample gave rise to the 20 T cell receptor beta chains below, sequenced in a study of spatial heterogeneity in lung cancer. The time point was: sample taken at primary tumor resection. The input material, whole RNA from tumor, nontumor lung or frozen PBMC, was sequenced unsorted. TCRdb used MiXCR to reprocess the 5' RACE reads, holding one entry per CDR3 protein. The sample holds some 3,400 distinct CDR3 sequences, approximately 30% seen once. The specimen comprised normal lung tissue next to the tumor, sampled at surgery. The receptors shown here come from a male donor with early-stage non-small cell lung cancer.

This clonotype counts as medium-sized. The chain employs TRBV20-1 and TRBJ2-4, with 10 bases fitting TRBD1. The germline gives CDR1 DFQATT, CDR2 SNEGSKA (reference sequence). CDR3 length: 16 amino acids. The junction had 5 bases not matched to a gene; V was cut back by 3 bases and J by 0 bases. CDR3 in amino acids: CSARGQGSLAKNIQYF. DNA for the CDR3: TGCAGTGCTAGGGGACAGGGGTCTTTAGCCAAAAACATTCAGTACTTC.

In its sample, this clonotype is medium-sized. The chain couples TRBV21-1 to TRBJ2-1; no DNA check was done on the table's D call, TRBD1. TRBV21-1 is a pseudogene. The CDR3 runs to 16 residues. DNA for the CDR3: TGTGCCAGCAGCTCTAATGGTGACAGTTCCCTCGGTGAGCAGTTCTTC. This codes for CASSSNGDSSLGEQFF.

The chain uses TRBV6-2 or TRBV6-3 and TRBJ2-7, with D perhaps TRBD1 or TRBD2 (5 bases each). The CDR3 runs 11 residues. The ends were cut back, 7 bases at V and 5 bases at J, with 9 bases in the middle. Germline V gene lookup returns CDR1 MNHEY and CDR2 SVGEGT. This chain's CDR3 is CASTLGDEQYF. In DNA, the CDR3 is TGTGCCAGCACCCTGGGGGACGAGCAGTACTTC.

This clonotype was seen a few times. V usage is TRBV7-9 and J usage is TRBJ2-3; TRBD2 agrees at 10 bases. V lost 7 bases to trimming and J lost 2 bases; unmatched junction nucleotides: 18. The length of the CDR3 is 19 residues. Germline loops: CDR1 SEHNR, CDR2 FQNEAQ (reference sequence). The CDR3 region has the DNA TGTGCCAGCACCTATCCGGGACTAGCGCCATTGACCCTCACAGATACGCAGTATTTT. As protein: CASTYPGLAPLTLTDTQYF.

The gene calls are TRBV10-3 and TRBJ2-3; a weak D match, TRBD2 (5 bases). The V end lost 11 bases, the J end lost 4 bases, and 10 bases lay between the germline ends. Germline-derived CDR1 and CDR2 are ENHRY and SYGVKD. This CDR3 contains 11 residues. The CDR3 DNA reads as TGTGCCGTCTCCGGGGCAGATACGCAGTATTTT. Protein: CAVSGADTQYF.

The chain carries TRBV4-1 and TRBJ1-1, with D unresolved. Germline V CDR1 and CDR2: MGHRA, YSYEKL. The CDR3 extends over 13 amino acids. The ends were cut back, 4 bases at V and 0 bases at J, with 6 bases in the middle. The CDR3 nucleotides read TGCGCCAGCAGCCTCCGCTTGAACACTGAAGCTTTCTTT. It codes for CASSLRLNTEAFF.

By share of the sample, this clonotype is medium-sized. V is TRBV20-1 and J is TRBJ2-3; D not certain. Trimming left V 3 bases short and J 0 bases short, with 16 bases between. The CDR3 covers 16 residues. Germline lookup yields CDR1 DFQATT and CDR2 SNEGSKA (reference sequence). The CDR3 region has the DNA TGCAGTGCTAGGGACCCCTCGCGGAGAAGCACAGATACGCAGTATTTT. Its protein is CSARDPSRRSTDTQYF.

This clonotype counts as medium-sized. The chain carries TRBV12-3 or TRBV12-4 and TRBJ2-5; D perhaps matches TRBD2 (7 bases). This CDR3 contains 16 residues. V lost 3 bases and J lost 3, with 17 bases in between. Here the CDR3 DNA reads TGTGCCAGCAGTTTTGTGGCGGGGGCATTTAAAGAGACCCAGTACTTC. It translates to CASSFVAGAFKETQYF.

This clonotype is termed large. The chain couples TRBV6-2 or TRBV6-3 to TRBJ2-5; D may be TRBD1 (6 bases). The germline gives CDR1 MNHEY, CDR2 SVGEGT. The V and J ends lost 2 bases and 3 bases respectively, with 13 bases between them. This CDR3 spans 15 amino acids. In nucleotides, the CDR3 is TGTGCCAGCAGTTACGGGGGCAGGGGAAAAGAGACCCAGTACTTC. Its translation is CASSYGGRGKETQYF.

The rearrangement links TRBV7-9 to TRBJ2-3; the D call may be TRBD1 or TRBD2 (6 bases each). Trimming cost V 11 bases and J 4 bases, with 19 bases left between them. Germline lookup yields CDR1 SEHNR and CDR2 FQNEAQ (reference sequence). The CDR3 has 14 amino acids. In DNA, the CDR3 is TGTGCCTGCAATCGTCTGGGGGGCGCAGATACGCAGTATTTT. It specifies CACNRLGGADTQYF.

The genes are TRBV7-2 and TRBJ1-4; no clear D. The CDR3 loop spans 12 amino acids. V lost 3 bases, J lost 7 bases, and 6 bases lay in between. The germline CDR1 and CDR2 sequences are SGHTA and FQGNSA. The CDR3 DNA is TGTGCCAGCAGCTTGTCCACTGAAAAACTGTTTTTT. Its translation is CASSLSTEKLFF.

This clonotype is judged medium-sized. The chain combines TRBV5-1 with TRBJ2-7, with 7 bases lining up with TRBD1. Germline loops: CDR1 SGHRS, CDR2 YFSETQ. The CDR3 consists of 14 residues. J gave up 4 bases and V 6 bases, and 10 bases lay outside the gene matches. CDR3 sequence reads: CASTQKMGQYEQYF. The DNA for the CDR3 is TGCGCCAGCACCCAAAAGATGGGACAGTACGAGCAGTACTTC.

In this sample, this clonotype is medium-sized. V gene TRBV6-1 combines with J gene TRBJ1-3; D unresolved. Germline CDR1 reads MNHNS; CDR2 reads SASEGT. This CDR3 has 16 amino acids. Between the trimmed V and J ends, which lost 2 bases and 0 bases, there was a span of 11 bases. The CDR3 nucleotides read TGTGCCAGCAGTGAATCCGCGGCAGGCTCTGGAAACACCATATATTTT. Its translation is CASSESAAGSGNTIYF.

Relative to its sample, this clonotype is medium-sized. V usage is TRBV11-2 and J usage is TRBJ2-7; D remains ambiguous. CDR3 length: 14 residues. CDR1 is SGHAT, CDR2 FQNNGV, per germline. Trimming shortened V by 5 bases and J by 5 bases, and 16 bases separated the two germline ends. CDR3 DNA: TGTGCCAGCAGCCCCCCCTGGCCTAATAACGAGCAGTACGTC. It specifies CASSPPWPNNEQYV.

In this sample, this clonotype turned up a few times. The chain has TRBV28 and TRBJ1-3; D unclear. Germline CDR1 is MDHEN and CDR2 is SYDVKM. The CDR3 covers 14 residues. Trimming took off 6 bases at V and 2 bases at J, with 11 bases between the two ends. CDR3 region: CASSNLEAGNTIYF. The CDR3 DNA reads as TGTGCCAGCAGCAACTTGGAGGCTGGAAACACCATATATTTT.

In this sample, this clonotype turned up a few times. The chain has TRBV12-3 or TRBV12-4 and TRBJ1-3; a weak D match, TRBD1 (5 bases). Between the trimmed V and J ends, which lost 3 bases and 3 bases, there was a span of 15 bases. The CDR3 spans 16 residues. CDR3 DNA sequence: TGTGCCAGCAGTTTTCGTTGGGGGGATTTTGGAAACACCATATATTTT. It codes for CASSFRWGDFGNTIYF.

V usage is TRBV29-1 and J usage is TRBJ1-2; D perhaps matches TRBD1 (5 bases). Trimming removed 0 bases from V and 0 bases from J, with 8 bases in between. This CDR3 has 14 residues. In germline, CDR1 is SQVTM, CDR2 ANQGSEA. CDR3 residues: CSVEEGAANYGYTF. DNA for the CDR3: TGCAGCGTTGAAGAAGGGGCGGCTAACTATGGCTACACCTTC.

This clonotype turned up a few times. The V call is TRBV28, the J call TRBJ2-7; D is perhaps TRBD1 (5 bases). V lost 3 bases and J 2 bases, leaving 14 bases between the germline ends. The germline V gene has CDR1 MDHEN and CDR2 SYDVKM. There are 15 residues in the CDR3. This chain's CDR3 is CASSFTGFTPYEQYF. Here the CDR3 DNA reads TGTGCCAGCAGTTTTACAGGTTTTACCCCCTACGAGCAGTACTTC.

This clonotype came up a few times. This chain links TRBV6-2 or TRBV6-3 with TRBJ2-4, with 7 bases lining up with TRBD1. V shed 5 bases, J shed 4 bases, and the junction held 2 bases outside the gene matches. CDR1 is MNHEY, CDR2 SVGEGT, per germline. The CDR3 runs 13 residues. The CDR3 region is CASSMGQKNIQYF. CDR3 in DNA: TGTGCCAGCAGTATGGGACAGAAAAACATTCAGTACTTC.

This clonotype was recorded many times. J is TRBJ1-5 and V is TRBV2; D unclear. Germline lookup yields CDR1 SNHLY and CDR2 FYNNEI. V lost 1 base to trimming and J lost 4 bases, with 8 bases between them. The CDR3 has 14 residues. The CDR3 loop is CASSEGGGNQPQHF. The CDR3 DNA reads as TGTGCCAGCAGTGAAGGGGGTGGAAATCAGCCCCAGCATTTT.